This is a list of T cell receptor beta chains from one sample in a study of blood T cells in healthy people across ages. TCRdb re-called the 5' RACE reads with MiXCR, one entry per CDR3 protein. The table records roughly 1,700,000 distinct CDR3 sequences, 28% of them present only once. Sequenced: blood. All receptors derive from a woman under 40 in good health. Both conserved end residues are part of each CDR3. A D gene is named only where the DNA matches it firmly. Where a row states a size, it is once, few, many or the class of an expanded clone; other rows omit it.

-	-	TRBV5-1	TRBJ2-1	TGCGCCAGCAGCTTTCACAGGCCCGGGGACAATGAGCAGTTCTTC	CASSFHRPGDNEQFF
-	-	TRBV20-1	TRBJ1-2	TGCAGTGCTAGGAATACGGGCGTGAACATCTATGGCTACACCTTC	CSARNTGVNIYGYTF
-	TRBD1	TRBV28	TRBJ1-6	TGTGCCAGCAGTCAGCGACAGGGGTTGTCACCCCTCCACTTT	CASSQRQGLSPLHF
-	TRBD2	TRBV11-2	TRBJ2-1	TGTGTCAGCAGCTTCGTAAGGTCGGGGGGTTCGGGAGAGCAGTTCTTC	CVSSFVRSGGSGEQFF
-	TRBD2	TRBV12-3/TRBV12-4	TRBJ2-1	TGTGCCAGCAGTTTAACGGGAGGCGCCAATGAGCAGTTCTTC	CASSLTGGANEQFF
-	-	TRBV2	TRBJ2-5	TGTGCCAGCAGTGTCCTTTTGGGGCAAGAGACCCAGTACTTC	CASSVLLGQETQYF
few	TRBD2	TRBV12-3/TRBV12-4	TRBJ2-7	TGTGCCAGTAGCGGGGGCCGGAGCTCCTACAATGAGCAGTACTTC	CASSGGRSSYNEQYF
few	-	TRBV27	TRBJ2-1	TGTGCCAGCAGTTTATTGGCGTCCTACAATGAGCAGTTCTTC	CASSLLASYNEQFF
many	TRBD2	TRBV6-6	TRBJ2-1	TGTGCCAGCATGTGGGGACTAGCGGGATCTGAGCAGTTCTTC	CASMWGLAGSEQFF
few	TRBD1	TRBV5-6	TRBJ2-7	TGTGCCAGCAGCTCCTTTTCAGGGGGCAATGTACCCTCCTACGAGCAGTACTTC	CASSSFSGGNVPSYEQYF
few	TRBD1	TRBV5-1	TRBJ1-2	TGCGCCAGCAGCCCCGGTATGACAGGGGCTTTAAACTATGGCTACACCTTC	CASSPGMTGALNYGYTF
few	-	TRBV5-1	TRBJ1-2	TGCGCCAGCAGGTTGGGGGGCAGGGAAAGTCTGGATGGCTACACCTTC	CASRLGGRESLDGYTF
many	TRBD1	TRBV20-1	TRBJ2-1	TGCAGTGCTCGACTTTGGACAGGGGTCAATGAGCAGTTCTTC	CSARLWTGVNEQFF
many	-	TRBV28	TRBJ1-5	TGTGCCAGCAGTTTTGGCGACGGCAATCAGCCCCAGCATTTT	CASSFGDGNQPQHF
-	TRBD1	TRBV7-2	TRBJ2-1	TGTGCCAGCAGCTTAGGCGGACAGGGGGCGAGAAATGAGCAGTTCTTC	CASSLGGQGARNEQFF
few	-	TRBV5-1	TRBJ2-2	TGCGCCAGCAGCTTGGACCCACAGGGAATCCCCGGGGAGCTGTTTTTT	CASSLDPQGIPGELFF
many	-	TRBV5-6	TRBJ2-5	TGTGCCAGCAGCCCCGCGAACAACCAAGAGACCCAGTACTTC	CASSPANNQETQYF
few	-	TRBV6-6	TRBJ2-7	TGTGCCAGCAGCCCCGGACGGGGGAAGGGGTACGAGCAGTACTTC	CASSPGRGKGYEQYF
-	-	TRBV12-3/TRBV12-4	TRBJ1-1	TGTGCCAGCAGTCCCTCACCGGCAGCAGATGAAGCTTTCTTT	CASSPSPAADEAFF
many	-	TRBV5-1	TRBJ2-7	TGCGCCAGCAGCTTGACAGCCTACGAGCAGTACTTC	CASSLTAYEQYF
-	TRBD1	TRBV4-1	TRBJ2-2	TGCGCCAGCAGCCAGGGACAGGGGGCAGTGGACACCGGGGAGCTGTTTTTT	CASSQGQGAVDTGELFF
few	-	TRBV15	TRBJ1-5	TGTGCCACTAGGAGCGGGCAATATAGCAATCAGCCCCAGCATTTT	CATRSGQYSNQPQHF
-	TRBD1	TRBV7-2	TRBJ1-5	TGTGCCAGTACGACAGGGAAGGGTCAGCCCCAGCATTTT	CASTTGKGQPQHF
many	-	TRBV5-1	TRBJ1-1	TGCGCCAGCAGCTTGGACACCTTGAACACTGAAGCTTTCTTT	CASSLDTLNTEAFF
-	-	TRBV6-2/TRBV6-3	TRBJ1-2	TGTGCCAGCAGAACAGGGATGAGTGGCTACACCTTC	CASRTGMSGYTF
few	-	TRBV5-1	TRBJ2-1	TGCGCCAGCAGCTTGGTTCGACAAAGCTCCTACAATGAGCAGTTCTTC	CASSLVRQSSYNEQFF
few	-	TRBV29-1	TRBJ2-3	TGCGGCTTGGGTGAGGCGGGGACAGATACGCAGTATTTT	CGLGEAGTDTQYF
-	-	TRBV14	TRBJ2-7	TGTGCCAGCAGTCGTCGACAGTACGAGCAGTACTTC	CASSRRQYEQYF
-	TRBD2	TRBV7-9	TRBJ2-1	TGTGCCAGCAGCTCCACGACTAGCTCTGCGGTCAATGAGCAGTTCTTC	CASSSTTSSAVNEQFF
-	TRBD1	TRBV3-1	TRBJ1-2	TGTGCCAGCAGCTCACACAGGGGAGACTACACCTTC	CASSSHRGDYTF
few	-	TRBV5-1	TRBJ2-7	TGCGCCAGCAGCAACTATCCCTACGAGCAGTACTTC	CASSNYPYEQYF
-	-	TRBV5-1	TRBJ2-1	TGCGCCAGCAGCGCGGGACACTTTGACCTAGACAATGAGCAGTTCTTC	CASSAGHFDLDNEQFF
-	TRBD1	TRBV24-1	TRBJ2-5	TGTGCCACCGCCGACCGGGACAGGAGACAAGAGACCCAGTACTTC	CATADRDRRQETQYF
-	-	TRBV12-3/TRBV12-4	TRBJ1-1	TGTGCCAGCAGTCCGGATTGGGTACGAGACACTGAAGCTTTCTTT	CASSPDWVRDTEAFF
-	-	TRBV15	TRBJ2-3	TGTGCCACCAGCCCTCTCGGGACTCCCACCACAGTTACGCAGTATTTT	CATSPLGTPTTVTQYF
few	TRBD2	TRBV7-2	TRBJ2-7	TGTGCCAGCAGCTTGGGGGGGGACTTGACTCTCTACGAGCAGTACTTC	CASSLGGDLTLYEQYF
many	TRBD1	TRBV6-1	TRBJ2-1	TGTGCCAGCAGCCTGGGACAGTTTAGCCAGGATGAGCAGTTCTTC	CASSLGQFSQDEQFF
-	-	TRBV29-1	TRBJ1-2	TGCAGCGAGGCTCCCCCTGAGGAGGGAGGCTACACCTTC	CSEAPPEEGGYTF
once	TRBD2	TRBV4-2	TRBJ2-3	TGTGCCAGCAGCCCCAGTTCTAGCGGGGGGGCGAGAGATACGCAGTATTTT	CASSPSSSGGARDTQYF
many	-	TRBV5-1	TRBJ1-5	TGCGCCAGCAGCTTGGAGCAGGGTGGTCAGCCCCAGCATTTT	CASSLEQGGQPQHF
few	-	TRBV7-2	TRBJ2-7	TGTGCCAGCAGCTTAGGGGCGACTGGGGCCGGCTCGGGAGAGCAGTACTTC	CASSLGATGAGSGEQYF
-	TRBD2	TRBV7-6	TRBJ2-3	TGTGCCAGCAGCCGTTATAGCGGGGGCCGCACAGATACGCAGTATTTT	CASSRYSGGRTDTQYF
many	TRBD1	TRBV2	TRBJ2-7	TGTGCCAGCAGTGAAGAACAGGGGAGTAACGAGCAGTACTTC	CASSEEQGSNEQYF
-	TRBD2	TRBV7-2	TRBJ2-1	TGTGCCAGCAGCTCGAAGAAGACTAGCGGCCTTCTAATGAACTACAATGAGCAGTTCTTC	CASSSKKTSGLLMNYNEQFF
few	TRBD1	TRBV12-3/TRBV12-4	TRBJ1-1	TGTGCCAGCAGTTTATTCACAGGGGGAACCACTGAAGCTTTCTTT	CASSLFTGGTTEAFF
few	-	TRBV5-5	TRBJ1-1	TGTGCCAGCAGCTTGAGGAGGTTCAACACTGAAGCTTTCTTT	CASSLRRFNTEAFF
many	TRBD2	TRBV20-1	TRBJ2-3	TGCAGTGCTAAGGTAGCGGGGTCCACCTCTCGGGTCACAGATACGCAGTATTTT	CSAKVAGSTSRVTDTQYF
-	TRBD1	TRBV2	TRBJ1-1	TGTGCCAGCATATCTTGGCAGGGGGCCGACACTGAAGCTTTCTTT	CASISWQGADTEAFF
many	TRBD1	TRBV5-1	TRBJ2-1	TGCGCCAGCAGCTTGGGTAATACAGGGGCGGGTGAGCAGTTCTTC	CASSLGNTGAGEQFF
-	-	TRBV29-1	TRBJ2-2	TGCAGCGCCTCCCACGACGGGGAGCTGTTTTTT	CSASHDGELFF
many	-	TRBV7-2	TRBJ2-5	TGTGCCAGCAGCTCACAGGGCAAAGAGACCCAGTACTTC	CASSSQGKETQYF
-	-	TRBV6-6	TRBJ2-1	TGTGCCAGCAGTTACTCTGGGACCGAATCCTCCTACAATGAGCAGTTCTTC	CASSYSGTESSYNEQFF
-	-	TRBV29-1	TRBJ1-1	TGCAGCGTTGAAGAGGGGCAGGAAGAGAACACTGAAGCTTTCTTT	CSVEEGQEENTEAFF